The rows below give T cell receptor beta chains drawn from one sample of a study of vaccination effects on CD4 cells after COVID-19. No antigen is known for these receptors. Data came from immunoSEQ multiplex PCR; TCRdb stores just in-frame clones and leaves some out. This table holds over 35,000 clones, less than 85% found once. This sample comprised CD4+ T cells from PBMCs cultured without peptide, obtained after COVID-19 vaccination. These receptors originate from a human donor who had a prior SARS-CoV-2 infection. CDR3s include the opening cysteine and the closing phenylalanine or tryptophan.

TRBJ2-2 TRBV3-1/TRBV3-2 CASRGRGELFF
TRBJ2-1 TRBV25-1 CASSHSGPGYGEQFF
TRBJ2-6 TRBV5-1 CASSPDGDSGANVLTF
TRBJ2-3 TRBV2 CASSPTSGVTDTQYF
TRBJ2-3 TRBV5-6 CASSLVLLSPTDTQYF
TRBJ2-3 TRBV9 CASSVLAGGTDTQYF
TRBJ1-2 TRBV30 CAWSRTISPGYTF
TRBJ2-3 TRBV7-9 CASSPRGRSGDTQYF
TRBJ2-7 TRBV7-2 CASSLRAGVVNEQYF
TRBJ2-5 TRBV7-2 CASSLFTGEETQYF
TRBJ2-3 TRBV11-3 CASSLEGYTDTQYF
TRBJ2-7 TRBV5-4 CASRSGTDSYEQYF
TRBJ2-3 TRBV4-1 CASSQEEFTDTQYF
TRBJ2-3 TRBV5-1 CASSPGLAGASTDTQYF
TRBJ2-5 TRBV5-1 CASSLEGGPGETQYF
TRBJ1-1 TRBV4-2 CASSQEGTAVRVGNTEAFF
TRBJ2-5 TRBV9 CASSVGDSGGASETQYF
TRBJ2-3 TRBV19 CASSQGTGGTDTQYF
TRBJ2-1 TRBV5-1 CASSLTGYNEQFF
TRBJ2-5 TRBV2 CASSAARGQETQYF
TRBJ1-1 TRBV4-1 CASSQDPVNTEAFF
TRBJ1-1 TRBV4-2 CASSPLTTRGIEAFF
TRBJ2-7 TRBV12-2 CASRSDRGGYEQYF
TRBJ1-2 TRBV7-7 CASRSSSRPGQPTTGGYTF
TRBJ1-2 TRBV10-3 CAISEDSGGASF
TRBJ1-1 TRBV12-3/TRBV12-4 CASSPLLDTEAFF
TRBJ1-1 TRBV5-5 CASGQGDFAEAFF
TRBJ1-2 TRBV23-1 CASSHRRTGRGYGYTF
TRBJ2-2 TRBV3-1/TRBV3-2 CASSHVIKRGGPGELFF
TRBJ2-5 TRBV7-2 CASSPQAQETQYF
TRBJ2-2 TRBV9 CASSVALSGSTGELFF
TRBJ2-4 TRBV3-1/TRBV3-2 CASSPSGTPIQYF
TRBJ2-7 TRBV18 CASSPRGLPSYEQYF
TRBJ2-4 TRBV7-2 CASSLALGQNIQYF
TRBJ1-5 TRBV6-5 CASSYGTHQPQHF
TRBJ2-7 TRBV10-1 CAKPTAAYEQYF
TRBJ2-3 TRBV11-3 CASSLEPEDTQYF
TRBJ1-6 TRBV7-2 CASSLDQDPNSPLHF
TRBJ2-1 TRBV24-1 CATSDEGLPEQFF
TRBJ2-7 TRBV4-3 CASSQVPGGAYEQYF
TRBJ1-6 TRBV7-3 CASSLSVNSPLHF
TRBJ1-2 TRBV12-5 CASGTQAANYGYTF
TRBJ2-1 TRBV5-8 CASSLEGVSYNEQFF
TRBJ2-1 TRBV27 CASSTRVRGLRYNEQFF
TRBJ2-7 TRBV4-2 CASSRNQPGQGLTYEQYF
TRBJ2-3 TRBV9 CASSPRLASTDTQYF
TRBJ1-1 TRBV9 CASSVDAGGEAFF
TRBJ2-7 TRBV5-1 CASSLGPGSYEQYF
TRBJ1-1 TRBV3-1/TRBV3-2 CASSHHLLGGTEAFF
TRBJ2-1 TRBV11-3 CASSLEIAGLGNEQFF
TRBJ2-1 TRBV11-2 CASSLLDSLHEQFF
TRBJ1-1 TRBV5-1 CASSPVLGNTEAFF
TRBJ1-5 TRBV15 CATSSRDRGNTTQHF
TRBJ2-5 TRBV9 CASSTGTRGGETQYF
TRBJ1-2 TRBV7-8 CASSLGQSPGYTF